The 6 T cell receptor beta chains below all came from one sample that was sequenced in a study of tissue T cells after allogeneic stem cell transplantation. Sequencing used immunoSEQ multiplex PCR; TCRdb keeps in-frame clones, though not all of them. Of about 50,000 clones detected, around 67% appear once; the ten largest clones hold roughly 0.77%. The specimen was sorted cells pooled from one or two spleens. The receptors stem from a pool of C57BL/6 mice in good health.

Points on this clone: Gene names and germline refer to mouse. The read stops 1 residue short of the end of the CDR3; the missing end is completed from the germline J gene. The chain links TRBV15 to TRBJ1-1, with TRBD1 matching over 9 bases. V lost 6 bases and J lost 0; bases outside the gene matches: 2. The V gene's germline CDR1 is SGHND and CDR2 FRSKSL. The length of the CDR3 is 14 residues. CDR3 region: CASRRDRANTEVFF. CDR3 DNA, as far as it was read: TGTGCCAGCAGACGGGACAGGGCAAACACAGAAGTCTTC.

Comment on this clone: Gene names denote mouse genes. The read stops 1 residue short of the end of the CDR3; the missing end is completed from the germline J gene. The V gene is TRBV17, the J gene TRBJ1-1; the match to TRBD1 covers 11 bases. This CDR3 spans 14 amino acids. Losses at the gene ends were 4 bases for V and 5 bases for J; bases not matched to a gene: 3. The V gene's germline CDR1 is MNHDT and CDR2 YYDKIL. CDR3 amino acids: CASSTDRGLTEVFF. CDR3 bases read: TGTGCTAGCAGTACGGACAGGGGGCTTACAGAAGTCTTC.

As regards this clone: Gene and germline names: mouse. The CDR3 is cut off 1 residue early in the read; its end comes from the germline J gene. V usage is TRBV14 and J usage is TRBJ2-1, with D unclear. The V end lost 3 bases, the J end lost 6 bases, and 4 bases lay between the germline ends. Per the germline V gene, CDR1 is SGHDT and CDR2 is FRDEAV. The CDR3 length is 11 residues. The CDR3: CASSWGAEQFF. CDR3 bases read: TGTGCCAGCAGTTGGGGTGCTGAGCAGTTC.

Comments on this clone: The gene symbols are mouse symbols. With the read ending 1 residue before the CDR3 end, the germline J gene is used to fill in that end. The genes are TRBV3 and TRBJ2-1, with 11 nucleotides matching TRBD1. The CDR3 covers 15 residues. Per germline, CDR1 SNHLY and CDR2 FYNGKV (reference sequence). V lost 5 bases to trimming and J lost 7 bases; unmatched junction nucleotides: 7. Partial CDR3 DNA: TGTGCCAGCAGCCCCCGGGGACAGGGGGGGGCTGAGCAGTTC. This encodes CASSPRGQGGAEQF. The whole CDR3 region reads CASSPRGQGGAEQFF.

On this clone: The listed genes are named as in mouse. The read stops 1 residue short of the end of the CDR3; the missing end is completed from the germline J gene. V and J are TRBV12-1 and TRBJ1-2; possibly TRBD1 for D (6 bases). Germline V gene sequence: CDR1 SGHSN, CDR2 HYEKVE. V lost 4 bases and J 3 bases, leaving 11 bases between the germline ends. This CDR3 spans 13 amino acids. Incomplete CDR3 DNA: TGTGCCAGCTCCACGGGGGCGGACTCCGACTACACC. Translating gives CASSTGADSDYT. The whole CDR3 protein is CASSTGADSDYTF.

To note about this clone: Genes here carry mouse names. The sequence runs out 1 residue before the end of the CDR3; the remainder is reconstructed from the germline J gene. This chain connects TRBV29 to TRBJ2-2; TRBD1 or TRBD2 may be the D gene (5 bases each). The length of the CDR3 is 16 residues. The germline gives CDR1 MSHET, CDR2 SYDVDS. V lost 3 bases and J 4 bases, leaving 15 bases between the germline ends. CDR3 residues: CASSLQPGESTGQLYF. The covered CDR3 bases are TGTGCTAGCAGTTTGCAACCGGGGGAGAGCACCGGGCAGCTCTAC. The full variable domain, with the rest looked up from reference TRBV29 and TRBJ2-2, is DMKVTQMPRYLIKRMGENVLLECGQDMSHETMYWYRQDPGLGLQLIYISYDVDSNSEGDIPKGYRVSRKKREHFSLILDSAKTNQTSVYFCASSLQPGESTGQLYFGEGSKLTVL.